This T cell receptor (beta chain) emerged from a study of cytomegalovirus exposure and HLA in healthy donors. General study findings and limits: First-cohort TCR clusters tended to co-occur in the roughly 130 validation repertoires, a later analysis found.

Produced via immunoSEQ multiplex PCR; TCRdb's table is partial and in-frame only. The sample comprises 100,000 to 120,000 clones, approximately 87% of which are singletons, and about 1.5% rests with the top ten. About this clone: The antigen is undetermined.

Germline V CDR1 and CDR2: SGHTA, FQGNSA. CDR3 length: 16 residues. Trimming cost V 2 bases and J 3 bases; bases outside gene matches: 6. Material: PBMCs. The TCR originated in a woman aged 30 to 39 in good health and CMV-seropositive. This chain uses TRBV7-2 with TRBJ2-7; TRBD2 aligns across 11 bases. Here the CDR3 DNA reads TGTGCCAGCAGCTTATATGGTAGCGGGGGGGACTACGAGCAGTACTTC. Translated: CASSLYGSGGDYEQYF. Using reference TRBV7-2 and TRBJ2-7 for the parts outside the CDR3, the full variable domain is GAGVSQSPSNKVTEKGKDVELRCDPISGHTALYWYRQSLGQGLEFLIYFQGNSAPDKSGLPSDRFSAERTGGSVSTLTIQRTQQEDSAVYLCASSLYGSGGDYEQYFGPGTRLTVT.